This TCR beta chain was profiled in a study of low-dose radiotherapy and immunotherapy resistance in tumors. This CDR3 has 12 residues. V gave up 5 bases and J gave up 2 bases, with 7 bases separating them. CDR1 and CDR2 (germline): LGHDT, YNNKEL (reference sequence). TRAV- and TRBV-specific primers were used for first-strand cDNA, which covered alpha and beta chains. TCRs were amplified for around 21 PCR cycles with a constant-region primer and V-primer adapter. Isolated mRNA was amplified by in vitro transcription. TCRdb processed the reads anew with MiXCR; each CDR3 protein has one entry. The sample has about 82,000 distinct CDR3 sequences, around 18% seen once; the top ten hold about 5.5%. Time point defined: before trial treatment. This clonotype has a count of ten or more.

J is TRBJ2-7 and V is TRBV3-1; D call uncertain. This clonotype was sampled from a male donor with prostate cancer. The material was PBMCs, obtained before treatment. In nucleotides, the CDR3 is TGTGCCAGCAGCGCCCCAACCTACGAGCAGTACTTC. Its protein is CASSAPTYEQYF.